The 23 T cell receptor beta chains given below trace back to one sample, sequenced in a study of blood T cell repertoires in COVID-19. Assay: immunoSEQ multiplex PCR; the TCRdb copy retains only in-frame clones and omits some. The data contain approximately 200,000 clones, 80% to 85% of them singletons. The specimen was PBMCs or T cells enriched from blood (not recorded which). Receptors were obtained from a man aged 35 to 55 who had recovered from COVID-19.

This clone has a single count. The chain recombines TRBV28 with TRBJ1-5, with 11 bases matching TRBD1. CDR1 and CDR2 from the germline V gene are MDHEN and SYDVKM. V lost 3 bases to trimming and J lost 15 bases; unmatched junction nucleotides: 10. CDR3 size: 14 residues. The CDR3 DNA reads TGTGCCAGCAGTTTCCGGTCCGTGGGACAGGGGGGGCATTTT. This codes for CASSFRSVGQGGHF.

This chain joins TRBV6-2 or TRBV6-3 and TRBJ2-5, with D possibly matching TRBD1 (6 bases). CDR1 MNHEY and CDR2 SVGEGT come from the germline V gene. Between the trimmed V and J ends, which lost 0 bases and 1 base, there was a span of 18 bases. The CDR3 totals 18 residues. The CDR3 nucleotides are TGTGCCAGCAGTTACTCTGCAGGGGTTGTCGGTGGCCAAGAGACCCAGTACTTC. It translates to CASSYSAGVVGGQETQYF.

The chain couples TRBV5-5 to TRBJ2-4; 8 bases agree with TRBD2. The germline V gene has CDR1 SGHKS and CDR2 YYEKEE (reference sequence). V shed 0 bases and J 1 base; nucleotides not matched to a gene: 9. There are 18 residues in the CDR3. CDR3 sequence: CASSLVLSSGGAKNIQYF. DNA of the CDR3: TGTGCCAGCAGCTTGGTGTTATCCAGCGGGGGTGCCAAAAACATTCAGTACTTC.

The rearrangement uses TRBV10-1 and TRBJ2-2, with 10 bases matching TRBD2. Germline V gives CDR1 WNHNN, CDR2 SYGVQD (reference sequence). Trimming cost V 2 bases and J 0 bases; bases outside gene matches: 3. The CDR3 has 17 residues. CDR3 in DNA: TGCGCCAGCAGTGAGGGGACTAGCGTGGCGAACACCGGGGAGCTGTTTTTT. It specifies CASSEGTSVANTGELFF.

J is TRBJ1-5 and V is TRBV14; 7 positions match TRBD1. Germline values: CDR1 SGHDN, CDR2 FVKESK. J lost 7 bases, V lost 1 base, and 7 bases had no gene match. The CDR3 is made up of 15 amino acids. In nucleotides, the CDR3 is TGTGCCAGCAGCCAAGGTCTCAGGGGGAAGCAGCCCCAGCATTTT. Its translation: CASSQGLRGKQPQHF.

This chain joins TRBV4-2 and TRBJ2-3; the match to TRBD2 covers 14 bases. The V and J ends lost 0 bases and 7 bases, in that order; junction bases with no gene match: 6. This CDR3 is built from 17 residues. CDR1 LGHNA and CDR2 YNFKEQ come from the germline V gene. CDR3 sequence reads: CASSQDLGLAGGYTQYF. The DNA for the CDR3 is TGTGCCAGCAGCCAAGATCTTGGACTAGCGGGGGGATATACGCAGTATTTT.

The CDR3 is CASSSAPLRRNEKLFF. In nucleotides, the CDR3 is TGCGCCAGCAGCTCGGCCCCGTTGAGGCGGAATGAAAAACTGTTTTTT. This chain connects TRBV5-1 to TRBJ1-4; no definite D call. V was pared by 3 bases and J by 5 bases, with 17 bases between. There are 16 residues in the CDR3. Germline V gene lookup returns CDR1 SGHRS and CDR2 YFSETQ.

The rearrangement uses TRBV29-1 and TRBJ1-1; no firm D call. The V and J ends lost 6 bases and 5 bases respectively, with 16 bases between them. The V gene's germline CDR1 is SQVTM and CDR2 ANQGSEA. CDR3 length: 13 amino acids. Here the CDR3 reads CSVLTLAGTEAFF. The DNA for the CDR3 is TGCAGCGTCCTGACACTTGCTGGAACTGAAGCTTTCTTT.

This chain joins TRBV5-5 and TRBJ2-2, with D possibly matching TRBD1 (5 bases). The CDR3 runs to 14 residues. The germline gives CDR1 SGHKS, CDR2 YYEKEE (reference sequence). V lost 2 bases and J 0 bases, leaving 5 bases between the germline ends. The CDR3 DNA is TGTGCCAGCAGCTTACAGGCGAACACCGGGGAGCTGTTTTTT. It codes for CASSLQANTGELFF.

The chain uses TRBV29-1 and TRBJ2-3; maybe TRBD1 (6 bases). The V and J ends lost 5 bases and 0 bases respectively, with 18 bases between them. This CDR3 region has 16 residues. CDR1 is SQVTM, CDR2 ANQGSEA, per germline. The CDR3 is CSVTGQIHPSTDTQYF. The CDR3 DNA reads TGCAGCGTTACAGGACAGATACACCCTAGCACAGATACGCAGTATTTT.

This clone was observed a few times. The chain couples TRBV7-2 to TRBJ1-1, with a weak D call TRBD1 (5 bases). Germline CDR1 SGHTA, CDR2 FQGNSA. Trimming left V 0 bases short and J 1 base short, with 18 bases between. The CDR3 extends over 18 amino acids. CDR3 DNA: TGTGCCAGCAGCTTAGCGATCAGGGTAGGGAGGGGGAACACTGAAGCTTTCTTT. This gives the protein CASSLAIRVGRGNTEAFF.

V is TRBV28 and J is TRBJ1-6, with TRBD1 as a possible D gene (5 bases). V lost 7 bases and J 4 bases, leaving 17 bases between the germline ends. Germline loops: CDR1 MDHEN, CDR2 SYDVKM. The CDR3 is 16 amino acids. The chain's CDR3 is CASTEQGVGYNSPLHF. CDR3 in DNA: TGTGCCAGCACCGAACAAGGGGTCGGTTATAATTCACCCCTCCACTTT.

J is TRBJ2-7 and V is TRBV18; D gene ambiguous. The ends were cut back, 6 bases at V and 3 bases at J, with 9 bases in the middle. Germline CDR1 reads KGHSH; CDR2 reads LQKENI. CDR3 length: 12 amino acids. Here the CDR3 reads CASSPQYYEQYF. In nucleotides, the CDR3 is TGTGCCAGCTCTCCCCAGTACTACGAGCAGTACTTC.

V and J are TRBV7-2 and TRBJ1-1; a weak D match, TRBD1 (6 bases). The CDR3 covers 14 residues. Germline V CDR1 and CDR2: SGHTA, FQGNSA. The V and J ends lost 8 bases and 0 bases respectively, with 13 bases between them. CDR3 protein: CASSSQGLNTEAFF. CDR3 in DNA: TGTGCCAGCTCCTCTCAGGGGCTGAACACTGAAGCTTTCTTT.

The rearrangement uses TRBV7-2 and TRBJ2-7, with D possibly matching TRBD1 (6 bases). This CDR3 has 14 amino acids. Germline V lookup: CDR1 SGHTA, CDR2 FQGNSA. Trimming shortened V by 5 bases and J by 2 bases, and 13 bases separated the two germline ends. The CDR3 spells CASSNNRAAYEQYF. Written as DNA, the CDR3 is TGTGCCAGCAGCAACAACAGGGCCGCCTACGAGCAGTACTTC. Drawing the rest from reference TRBV7-2 and TRBJ2-7, the complete variable domain is GAGVSQSPSNKVTEKGKDVELRCDPISGHTALYWYRQSLGQGLEFLIYFQGNSAPDKSGLPSDRFSAERTGGSVSTLTIQRTQQEDSAVYLCASSNNRAAYEQYFGPGTRLTVT.

The CDR3 DNA reads TGTGCCTGGAGTGGGGGCAGGCTGCTGTTTTTT. Its protein product is CAWSGGRLLFF. The rearrangement joins TRBV30 to TRBJ1-4; perhaps TRBD1 as D (5 bases). The germline V gene has CDR1 GTSNPN and CDR2 SVGIG (reference sequence). The CDR3 extends over 11 amino acids. V gave up 1 base and J gave up 14 bases, with 11 bases separating them.

This sequence joins TRBV19 and TRBJ2-1, with TRBD2 matching 13 bases. Germline trimming cut 5 bases from V and 6 bases from J; bases unmatched to any gene: 7. Germline lookup yields CDR1 LNHDA and CDR2 SQIVND (reference sequence). The CDR3 has 16 amino acids. The CDR3 here is CASSPRTSGGFNEQFF. The CDR3 bases are TGTGCCAGTAGTCCACGGACTAGCGGGGGATTCAATGAGCAGTTCTTC. The variable domain in full, completed from reference TRBV19 and TRBJ2-1, reads DGGITQSPKYLFRKEGQNVTLSCEQNLNHDAMYWYRQDPGQGLRLIYYSQIVNDFQKGDIAEGYSVSREKKESFPLTVTSAQKNPTAFYLCASSPRTSGGFNEQFFGPGTRLTVL.

The chain links TRBV5-1 to TRBJ2-2; D not resolved. CDR1 and CDR2 (germline): SGHRS, YFSETQ. There are 15 residues in the CDR3. With 2 bases removed from V and 0 bases from J, the gap between germline ends came to 8 bases. The CDR3 spells CASSFRQANTGELFF. The DNA for the CDR3 is TGCGCCAGCAGCTTCCGGCAGGCGAACACCGGGGAGCTGTTTTTT.

The CDR3 here is CASKFAGNTEAFF. The CDR3 nucleotides read TGCGCCAGCAAATTTGCGGGGAACACTGAAGCTTTCTTT. The rearrangement uses TRBV5-1 and TRBJ1-1; D not resolved. V lost 6 bases and J 1 base, leaving 10 bases between the germline ends. Germline V gene lookup returns CDR1 SGHRS and CDR2 YFSETQ. CDR3 length equals 13 residues.

The V gene is TRBV6-1, the J gene TRBJ1-5, with TRBD1 identical over 12 bases. CDR1 MNHNS and CDR2 SASEGT come from the germline V gene. The V gene end was trimmed by 4 bases and the J gene end by 6 bases; junction bases not matched to a gene: 16. The CDR3 consists of 19 residues. As DNA, the CDR3 is TGTGCCAGCAGTGGAATTTGGGACAGGGGGCGCCTACTACGTCAGCCCCAGCATTTT. Residues: CASSGIWDRGRLLRQPQHF.

This clone was detected only once. The chain joins TRBV6-6 to TRBJ2-1; 8 nucleotides align to TRBD1. CDR1 is MNHNY and CDR2 is SVGAGI in the germline V gene (reference sequence). With V trimmed by 5 bases and J by 0 bases, 15 bases remained unmatched. The CDR3 is 19 amino acids. CDR3 in amino acids: CASSRGAGGTDSSYNEQFF. The CDR3 nucleotides are TGTGCCAGCAGTCGAGGGGCAGGGGGCACCGATAGCTCCTACAATGAGCAGTTCTTC.

This clone was detected a few times. The CDR3 nucleotides read TGTGCCTGGAGTGTTGGGACAGGGGGACAAGAGACCCAGTACTTC. Amino acid sequence: CAWSVGTGGQETQYF. The chain joins TRBV30 to TRBJ2-5, with 11 bases aligning to TRBD1. Germline V gives CDR1 GTSNPN, CDR2 SVGIG (reference sequence). CDR3 length: 15 residues. V dropped 0 bases and J dropped 2; count of bases not matched to a gene: 2.

The chain carries TRBV27 and TRBJ2-1; the match to TRBD1 covers 7 bases. CDR3 length equals 14 residues. The junction had 5 bases not matched to a gene; V was cut back by 5 bases and J by 4 bases. The germline gives CDR1 MNHEY, CDR2 SMNVEV (reference sequence). CDR3 region: CASSPRTGYNEQFF. The CDR3 region has the DNA TGTGCCAGCAGTCCACGGACAGGTTACAATGAGCAGTTCTTC.